This TCR beta chain was sequenced in a study of shared clonotypes between healthy human individuals. With regard to this clone: Its antigen is currently unknown.

The V gene's germline CDR1 is MDHEN and CDR2 SYDVKM. The CDR3 is 17 residues long. V shed 5 bases and J shed 0 bases, with 17 bases lying between them. Study-level results: Few donors limited the genetic and exposure-history diversity represented.

As handled by the study authors: Filtering was not the same, since immunoSEQ gave junction-only sequences without quality scores. Clones were read by immunoSEQ multiplex PCR, and TCRdb kept only the in-frame ones, dropping some. That table is the source of V, J and clone size, and D and trimming were worked out from the DNA. Seen here are about 490,000 clones, roughly 78% observed once, and the top ten hold about an eighth. The sequenced sample was PBMCs. V usage is TRBV28 and J usage is TRBJ2-4, with D possibly TRBD2 on 6 matching bases. The sequence was collected from a woman aged 40 to 49 in good health. Some clones in this sample may be carry-over from other donors' samples. The CDR3 is CASSPPEEGEAKNIQYF. CDR3 in DNA: TGTGCCAGCAGTCCACCGGAGGAGGGAGAAGCCAAAAACATTCAGTACTTC. The full variable domain, its missing parts supplied by reference TRBV28 and TRBJ2-4, is DVKVTQSSRYLVKRTGEKVFLECVQDMDHENMFWYRQDPGLGLRLIYFSYDVKMKEKGDIPEGYSVSREKKERFSLILESASTNQTSMYLCASSPPEEGEAKNIQYFGAGTRLSVL.